This T cell receptor beta chain was recovered during a study of shared clonotypes between healthy human individuals. For the study at large: Plates per donor: three CD4 naive, three CD4 memory, two CD8 naive, one CD8 memory.

Naive-designated CD8 cells lacked CD45RO, were positively enriched for CCR7, and omitted terminally differentiated effector memory CD45RA+ cells. All donors qualified as healthy HIV-negative adults and had experienced no recent acute infections or vaccinations. Study results and limitations: Among four donors, approximately 5% of naive CD4 clonotypes were found in common.

This table comes from immunoSEQ multiplex PCR, and its TCRdb copy is limited to in-frame clones, with some not included. The data contain some 600,000 clones, roughly 95% of them singletons. The V gene's germline CDR1 is MDHEN and CDR2 SYDVKM. The CDR3 covers 18 residues. The J segment lost 0 bases and the V segment lost 3 bases, leaving 11 bases of the junction unmatched. In regard to this clone: Its target is unknown.

This sequence was found in a woman in her thirties in good health. The chain recombines TRBV28 with TRBJ1-5; 7 bases line up with TRBD1. The sample taken for sequencing was naive CD8+ T cells sorted from blood. In DNA, the CDR3 is TGTGCCAGCAGTTTCGCCACTACAGGGGTTTATAGCAATCAGCCCCAGCATTTT. It translates to CASSFATTGVYSNQPQHF.